This is a list of T cell receptor beta chains from one sample in a study of T cells after yellow fever vaccination. TCRdb analysed the 5' RACE reads with MiXCR anew, one entry per CDR3 protein. The repertoire holds 200,000 to 250,000 distinct CDR3 sequences, with 6.9% as singletons. Source: CD4+ T cells sorted from PBMCs, taken 15 days after the yellow fever booster vaccination. These receptor sequences come from a man younger than 40 who received the YFV17D yellow fever vaccine. The CDR3 runs from the conserved cysteine through the conserved F or W. A D gene is named only where the DNA matches it firmly. Where a row states a size, it is once, few, many or the class of an expanded clone; other rows omit it.

d_call clone_size j_call v_call cdr3_aa cdr3_nt
TRBD2 few TRBJ2-1 TRBV9 CASSVGTSGGGEQFF TGTGCCAGCAGCGTCGGGACTAGCGGTGGGGGTGAGCAGTTCTTC
TRBD1 few TRBJ2-2 TRBV12-3/TRBV12-4 CASSSTGFDGELFF TGTGCCAGCAGTTCGACAGGGTTTGACGGGGAGCTGTTTTTT
- - TRBJ2-6 TRBV5-5 CASSLGLGGANVLTF TGTGCCAGCAGCTTGGGGCTCGGTGGGGCCAACGTCCTGACTTTC
- many TRBJ2-5 TRBV7-8 CASSSPEVTSETQYF TGTGCCAGCAGCTCCCCGGAGGTGACGTCCGAGACCCAGTACTTC
- many TRBJ2-1 TRBV7-2 CASSLDVTSNEQFF TGTGCCAGCAGCTTAGATGTGACTAGCAATGAGCAGTTCTTC
- many TRBJ2-7 TRBV7-2 CASSWGRVYEQYF TGTGCCAGCAGCTGGGGTAGGGTCTACGAGCAGTACTTC
TRBD2 many TRBJ2-1 TRBV7-6 CASSLEVDGRGGEQFF TGTGCCAGCAGCTTAGAGGTGGACGGGAGGGGAGGTGAGCAGTTCTTC
TRBD1 - TRBJ2-1 TRBV19 CATHRGRAKSSYNEQFF TGTGCCACCCACAGGGGTCGGGCCAAGAGCTCCTACAATGAGCAGTTCTTC
- - TRBJ2-4 TRBV14 CASSQDLGGIQYF TGTGCCAGCAGCCAAGATCTCGGGGGCATTCAGTACTTC
- many TRBJ2-3 TRBV29-1 CSVLGGPTTDTQYF TGCAGCGTTCTAGGAGGTCCGACCACAGATACGCAGTATTTT
- many TRBJ2-7 TRBV7-2 CASSLEVTAYEQYF TGTGCCAGCAGCTTAGAGGTTACAGCCTACGAGCAGTACTTC
- - TRBJ2-1 TRBV29-1 CSVEEGSASSYNEQFF TGCAGCGTTGAAGAAGGATCAGCTAGCTCCTACAATGAGCAGTTCTTC
- few TRBJ2-1 TRBV10-3 CAISESPDGAEQFF TGTGCCATCAGTGAGTCCCCCGACGGGGCTGAGCAGTTCTTC
- many TRBJ2-1 TRBV5-1 CASSWGLGATYNEQFF TGCGCCAGCAGCTGGGGTTTGGGGGCTACCTACAATGAGCAGTTCTTC
- - TRBJ2-2 TRBV3-1 CASSLGAGGELFF TGTGCCAGCAGCCTGGGGGCCGGAGGGGAGCTGTTTTTT
- - TRBJ1-5 TRBV2 CASSEVRENQPQHF TGTGCCAGCAGTGAAGTCAGGGAAAATCAGCCCCAGCATTTT
TRBD1 few TRBJ2-6 TRBV28 CASRGTGSSGANVLTF TGTGCCAGCAGAGGGACAGGGAGCTCTGGGGCCAACGTCCTGACTTTC
- - TRBJ1-5 TRBV20-1 CSANGGGAGNQPQHF TGCAGTGCCAATGGGGGAGGGGCCGGCAATCAGCCCCAGCATTTT
- - TRBJ1-5 TRBV20-1 CSAARGSNQPQHF TGCAGTGCTGCCCGGGGGAGCAATCAGCCCCAGCATTTT
- few TRBJ1-1 TRBV6-6 CASSWGENTEAFF TGTGCCAGCAGTTGGGGTGAGAACACTGAAGCTTTCTTT
TRBD2 many TRBJ2-1 TRBV7-2 CASKPTSAWNEQFF TGTGCCAGCAAACCTACTAGCGCGTGGAATGAGCAGTTCTTC
TRBD2 - TRBJ2-1 TRBV7-9 CANSRLAGKNEQFF TGTGCCAACTCCCGACTAGCGGGCAAAAATGAGCAGTTCTTC